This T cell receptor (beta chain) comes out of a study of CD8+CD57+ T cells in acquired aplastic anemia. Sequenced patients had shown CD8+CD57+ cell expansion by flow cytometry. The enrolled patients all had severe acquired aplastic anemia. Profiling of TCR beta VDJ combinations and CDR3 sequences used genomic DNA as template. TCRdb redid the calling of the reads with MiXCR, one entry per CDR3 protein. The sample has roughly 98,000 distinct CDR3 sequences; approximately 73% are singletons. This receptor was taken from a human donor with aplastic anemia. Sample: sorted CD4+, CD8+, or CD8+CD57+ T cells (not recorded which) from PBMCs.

DNA of the CDR3: TGCAGCGTTCGTACGACTAGCGGAGAAAAGCAGTACTTC. Translation gives CSVRTTSGEKQYF. This rearrangement joins TRBV29-1 to TRBJ2-7, with TRBD2 matching 9 bases. Germline V gene sequence: CDR1 SQVTM, CDR2 ANQGSEA. The CDR3 length is 13 residues. The V segment lost 5 bases and the J segment 8 bases; nucleotides outside the gene matches: 10.